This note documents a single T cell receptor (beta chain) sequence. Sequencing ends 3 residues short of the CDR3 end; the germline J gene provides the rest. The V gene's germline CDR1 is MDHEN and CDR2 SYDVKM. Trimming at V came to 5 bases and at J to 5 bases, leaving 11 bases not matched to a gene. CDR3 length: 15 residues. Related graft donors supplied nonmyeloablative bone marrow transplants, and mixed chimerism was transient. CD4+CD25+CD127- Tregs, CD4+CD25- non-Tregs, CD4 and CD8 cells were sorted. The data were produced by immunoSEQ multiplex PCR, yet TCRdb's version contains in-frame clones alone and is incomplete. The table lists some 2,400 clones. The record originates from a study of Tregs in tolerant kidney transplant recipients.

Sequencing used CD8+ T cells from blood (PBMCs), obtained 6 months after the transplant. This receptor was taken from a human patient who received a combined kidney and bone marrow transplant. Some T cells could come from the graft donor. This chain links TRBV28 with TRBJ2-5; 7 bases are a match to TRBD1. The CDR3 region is CASSPPTGTEETQYF. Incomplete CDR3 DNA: TGTGCCAGCAGTCCCCCGACAGGGACGGAGGAGACC.